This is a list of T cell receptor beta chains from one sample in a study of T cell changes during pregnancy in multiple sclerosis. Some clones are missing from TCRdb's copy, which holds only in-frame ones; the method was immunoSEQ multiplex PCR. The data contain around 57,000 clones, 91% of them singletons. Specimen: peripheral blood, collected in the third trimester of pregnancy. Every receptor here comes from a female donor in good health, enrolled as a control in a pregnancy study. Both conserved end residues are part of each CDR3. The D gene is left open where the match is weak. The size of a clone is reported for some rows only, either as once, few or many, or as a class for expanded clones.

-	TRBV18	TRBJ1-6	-	CASSPRGLRNSPLHF	TGTGCCAGCTCACCACGAGGTTTAAGGAATTCACCCCTCCACTTT
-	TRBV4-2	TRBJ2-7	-	CASSHGSYEQYF	TGTGCCAGCAGCCACGGCTCCTACGAGCAGTACTTC
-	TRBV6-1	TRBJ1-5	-	CASSGGTTREQPQHF	TGTGCCAGCAGTGGGGGGACCACTCGGGAGCAGCCCCAGCATTTT
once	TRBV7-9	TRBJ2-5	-	CASSTRTTQETQYF	TGTGCCAGCAGCACCCGGACTACACAAGAGACCCAGTACTTC
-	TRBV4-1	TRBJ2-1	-	CATRTLSGYNEQFF	TGCGCCACCCGAACCTTAAGCGGTTACAATGAGCAGTTCTTC
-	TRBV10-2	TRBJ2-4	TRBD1	CASSDSGGDHIQYF	TGCGCCAGCAGTGATTCAGGGGGCGATCACATTCAGTACTTC
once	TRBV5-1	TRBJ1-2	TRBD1	CASSLGQGLGGYTF	TGCGCCAGCAGCTTGGGACAGGGATTGGGAGGCTACACCTTC
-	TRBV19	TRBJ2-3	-	CASTPGTSTDTQYF	TGTGCCAGTACCCCCGGGACTAGCACAGATACGCAGTATTTT
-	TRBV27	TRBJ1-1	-	CASSGHLNTEAFF	TGTGCCAGCAGTGGACATTTGAACACTGAAGCTTTCTTT
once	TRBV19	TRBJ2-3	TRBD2	CASSNPSGGASTQYF	TGTGCCAGTAGTAACCCTAGCGGGGGGGCAAGTACGCAGTATTTT
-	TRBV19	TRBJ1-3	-	CASSLSRWQVSGNTIYF	TGTGCCAGTAGTCTATCCCGTTGGCAGGTCTCTGGAAACACCATATATTTT
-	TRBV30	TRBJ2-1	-	CAWSERGGTNEQFF	TGTGCCTGGAGTGAAAGGGGGGGGACTAATGAGCAGTTCTTC
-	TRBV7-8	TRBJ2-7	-	CASSLVPRGGSEQYF	TGTGCCAGCAGCTTAGTTCCGAGGGGGGGGAGCGAGCAGTACTTC
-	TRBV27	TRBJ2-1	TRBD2	CASSFGLAGVWDNEQFF	TGTGCCAGCAGTTTTGGTCTAGCGGGGGTGTGGGACAATGAGCAGTTCTTC
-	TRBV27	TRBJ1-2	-	CASSRGTSNYGYTF	TGTGCCAGCAGCCGGGGGACCTCTAACTATGGCTACACCTTC
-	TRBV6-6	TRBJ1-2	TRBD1	CASSTTGYGYTF	TGTGCCAGCAGTACGACAGGGTATGGCTACACCTTC
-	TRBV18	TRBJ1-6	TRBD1	CASSPWTGGNSPLHF	TGTGCCAGCTCACCCTGGACAGGGGGTAATTCACCCCTCCACTTT
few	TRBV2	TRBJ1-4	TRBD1	CASRVQGFRNEKLFF	TGTGCCAGCAGGGTACAGGGGTTTCGGAATGAAAAACTGTTTTTT
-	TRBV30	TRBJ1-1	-	CAWTVNMNTEAFF	TGTGCCTGGACCGTCAACATGAACACTGAAGCTTTCTTT
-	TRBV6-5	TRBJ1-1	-	CASSSAGEAFF	TGTGCCAGCAGCTCCGCGGGTGAAGCTTTCTTT
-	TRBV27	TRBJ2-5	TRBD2	CASSLWGGAVGSGRALETQYF	TGTGCCAGCAGTTTATGGGGGGGAGCAGTCGGTAGCGGGAGGGCCCTTGAGACCCAGTACTTC
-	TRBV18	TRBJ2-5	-	CASSLSPSIAETQYF	TGTGCCAGCTCCCTTTCCCCGTCGATCGCGGAGACCCAGTACTTC
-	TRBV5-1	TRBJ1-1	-	CASSTDKNGYTEAFF	TGCGCCAGCAGCACGGACAAGAACGGGTACACTGAAGCTTTCTTT
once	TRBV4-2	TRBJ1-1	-	CASSQEGILGGMNTEAFF	TGTGCCAGCAGCCAAGAAGGCATCCTGGGGGGAATGAACACTGAAGCTTTCTTT
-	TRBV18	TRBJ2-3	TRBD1	CASSPTGSTDTQYF	TGTGCCAGCTCACCGACAGGGAGCACAGATACGCAGTATTTT
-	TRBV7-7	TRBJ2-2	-	CASRTLTGELFF	TGTGCTAGCAGGACTTTAACCGGGGAGCTGTTTTTT
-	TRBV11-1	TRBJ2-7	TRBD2	CASSRTSGRNEQYF	TGTGCCAGCAGCCGGACTAGCGGGAGAAACGAGCAGTACTTC
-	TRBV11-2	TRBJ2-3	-	CASSLWSVTQYF	TGTGCCAGCAGCTTATGGTCGGTTACGCAGTATTTT
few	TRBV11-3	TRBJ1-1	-	CASREMNTEAFF	TGTGCCAGCAGGGAGATGAACACTGAAGCTTTCTTT
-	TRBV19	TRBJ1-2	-	CASGGSGAGYGYTF	TGTGCCAGTGGGGGGAGTGGCGCCGGGTATGGCTACACCTTC
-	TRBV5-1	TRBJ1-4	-	CASSLDRATNEKLFF	TGCGCCAGCAGCTTGGACAGGGCAACTAATGAAAAACTGTTTTTT
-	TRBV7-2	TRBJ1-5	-	CASSFFHNPDSNQPQHF	TGTGCCAGCAGCTTCTTCCACAACCCAGATAGCAATCAGCCCCAGCATTTT
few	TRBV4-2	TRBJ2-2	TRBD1	CASSQEGQVTGELFF	TGTGCCAGCAGCCAAGAGGGACAGGTCACCGGGGAGCTGTTTTTT
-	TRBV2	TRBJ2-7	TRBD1	CASSWDRGSSYEQYF	TGTGCCAGCAGCTGGGACAGAGGGAGCTCCTACGAGCAGTACTTC
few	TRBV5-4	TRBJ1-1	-	CASSRGDETEAFF	TGTGCCAGCAGCCGCGGGGACGAAACTGAAGCTTTCTTT
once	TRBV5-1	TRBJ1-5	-	CASSLAAGGNQPQHF	TGCGCCAGCAGCTTGGCGGCAGGGGGCAATCAGCCCCAGCATTTT
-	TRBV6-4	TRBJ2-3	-	CASRADSTDTQYF	TGTGCCAGCAGGGCAGATAGCACAGATACGCAGTATTTT
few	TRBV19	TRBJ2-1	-	CASSHENEQFF	TGTGCCAGTAGTCACGAGAATGAGCAGTTCTTC
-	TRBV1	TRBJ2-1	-	CTSSQKGQSYNEQFF	TGCACCAGCAGCCAAAAGGGGCAGTCCTACAATGAGCAGTTCTTC
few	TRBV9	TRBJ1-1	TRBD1	CASSDRQGQGNTEAFF	TGTGCCAGCAGCGACCGTCAGGGACAGGGAAACACTGAAGCTTTCTTT
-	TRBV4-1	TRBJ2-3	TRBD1	CASRQPGQGARDTQYF	TGCGCCAGCAGGCAACCGGGACAGGGGGCAAGAGATACGCAGTATTTT
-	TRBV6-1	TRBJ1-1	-	CASSDRYREWTEAFF	TGTGCCAGCAGTGATCGATACAGGGAATGGACTGAAGCTTTCTTT
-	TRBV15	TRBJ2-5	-	CATSRDRGIETQYF	TGTGCCACCAGCAGAGATCGAGGGATCGAGACCCAGTACTTC
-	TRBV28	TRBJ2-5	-	CASSPGLQETQYF	TGTGCCAGCAGCCCAGGACTTCAAGAGACCCAGTACTTC
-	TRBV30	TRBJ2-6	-	CAWGGPGANVLTF	TGTGCCTGGGGGGGCCCGGGGGCCAACGTCCTGACTTTC
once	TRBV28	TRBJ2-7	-	CASSLNTAGETNEQYF	TGTGCCAGCAGTTTAAATACGGCAGGGGAAACGAACGAGCAGTACTTC
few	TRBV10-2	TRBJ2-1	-	CASSESTRDSGRYGQFF	TGCGCCAGCAGTGAGAGCACCCGGGACTCAGGCCGGTATGGGCAGTTCTTC
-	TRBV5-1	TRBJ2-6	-	CASTILGAAGANVLTF	TGCGCCAGCACCATCTTAGGGGCGGCGGGGGCCAACGTCCTGACTTTC
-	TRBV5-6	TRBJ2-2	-	CASSLTVTGELFF	TGTGCCAGCAGCTTAACAGTCACCGGGGAGCTGTTTTTT
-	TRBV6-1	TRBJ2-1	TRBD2	CASSRTSGRAEEQFF	TGTGCCAGCAGTCGAACTAGCGGGAGGGCCGAGGAGCAGTTCTTC
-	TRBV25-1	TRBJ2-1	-	CASSTGRGQFF	TGTGCCAGCAGCACAGGGAGAGGCCAGTTCTTC